This is a list of T cell receptor beta chains from one sample in a study of molecular identifiers for immune sequencing clone quantification. TCRdb ran MiXCR on the PCR reads and lists one entry per CDR3 protein. The sample consists of over 550,000 distinct CDR3 sequences, around 25% of them appearing once. The sequenced sample was naive CD8+ T cells from blood, with Jurkat cell RNA spiked in. These TCRs come from a human donor in good health. Some libraries in this study had Jurkat cell RNA spiked in. CDR3s include the opening cysteine and the closing phenylalanine or tryptophan. Fields, in order: J gene, V gene, CDR3 length, D gene, clone size, CDR3 protein, CDR3 DNA. The D gene is left open where the match is weak. Part of the rows lack a size; the others show once, few, many or a class for expanded clones.

>TRBJ2-5|TRBV4-1|15|TRBD2|many
CASSPLWGRDETQYF
TGCGCCAGCAGTCCCCTGTGGGGGAGGGATGAGACCCAGTACTTC
>TRBJ1-1|TRBV5-4|14|.|few
CASSLYFGGTEAFF
TGTGCCAGCAGCTTGTATTTCGGTGGTACTGAAGCTTTCTTT
>TRBJ2-7|TRBV14|16|TRBD2|.
CASSQMASGAFYEQYF
TGTGCCAGCAGCCAAATGGCTAGCGGGGCTTTCTACGAGCAGTACTTC
>TRBJ1-1|TRBV2|14|TRBD1|many
CASRDGTGLSKAFF
TGTGCCAGCAGAGACGGGACAGGGCTTTCGAAAGCTTTCTTT
>TRBJ2-2|TRBV3-1|17|.|.
CASSQDYKDYHTGELFF
TGTGCCAGCAGCCAAGATTACAAGGACTATCACACCGGGGAGCTGTTTTTT
>TRBJ2-3|TRBV28|18|.|many
CASSPPGPHLASTDTQYF
TGTGCCAGCAGTCCCCCGGGACCCCATTTAGCTAGCACAGATACGCAGTATTTT
>TRBJ1-1|TRBV3-1|16|TRBD1|few
CASSQAMTGQNTEAFF
TGTGCCAGCAGCCAAGCGATGACAGGGCAAAACACTGAAGCTTTCTTT
>TRBJ2-2|TRBV5-5|18|TRBD1|many
CASSSNYRGLEDTGELFF
TGTGCCAGCAGCTCGAACTACAGGGGGCTTGAAGACACCGGGGAGCTGTTTTTT
>TRBJ1-1|TRBV7-9|14|.|many
CASSLFWGNTEAFF
TGTGCCAGCAGCTTATTTTGGGGAAACACTGAAGCTTTCTTT
>TRBJ2-1|TRBV12-3/TRBV12-4|16|TRBD2|few
CASNPGGAGSYNEQFF
TGTGCCAGCAATCCCGGGGGGGCTGGGTCCTACAATGAGCAGTTCTTC
>TRBJ1-2|TRBV30|13|TRBD1|.
CAWSPGQGAGYTF
TGTGCCTGGAGCCCGGGACAGGGGGCTGGCTACACCTTC
>TRBJ2-5|TRBV7-9|14|.|few
CASSLTPDRETQYF
TGTGCCAGCAGCTTAACCCCCGATCGGGAGACCCAGTACTTC
>TRBJ2-7|TRBV20-1|14|.|many
CSASSSASSYEQYF
TGCAGTGCTAGCTCGAGCGCCAGCTCCTACGAGCAGTACTTC
>TRBJ2-5|TRBV9|15|.|once
CASSVYSGGLETRYF
TGTGCCAGCAGCGTATACAGTGGGGGTCTAGAGACCCGGTACTTC
>TRBJ2-2|TRBV7-9|16|.|many
CASSPSPGHNTGELFF
TGTGCCAGCAGCCCATCTCCGGGACATAACACCGGGGAGCTGTTTTTT
>TRBJ2-7|TRBV28|15|TRBD1|.
CASSLPGTGIYEQYF
TGTGCCAGCAGTTTACCCGGGACAGGGATCTACGAGCAGTACTTC
>TRBJ1-2|TRBV28|13|.|.
CASSLGHTYGYTF
TGTGCCAGCAGTTTAGGACATACCTATGGCTACACCTTC
>TRBJ2-7|TRBV4-3|15|.|.
CASSQDRKGSYEQYF
TGCGCCAGCAGCCAAGATCGTAAGGGATCCTACGAGCAGTACTTC
>TRBJ1-2|TRBV9|15|TRBD1|few
CASSVAGGLDYGYTF
TGTGCCAGCAGCGTAGCAGGGGGCTTAGACTATGGCTACACCTTC
>TRBJ1-5|TRBV4-3|15|.|many
CASSQDLSGNQPQHF
TGCGCCAGCAGCCAAGATCTGTCAGGGAATCAGCCCCAGCATTTT
>TRBJ2-1|TRBV14|14|TRBD1|few
CASSRGQGFNEQFF
TGTGCCAGCAGTCGCGGACAGGGGTTCAATGAGCAGTTCTTC
>TRBJ2-4|TRBV12-3/TRBV12-4|13|.|many
CASSDLAKNIQYF
TGCGCCAGCTCGGACCTAGCCAAAAACATTCAGTACTTC
>TRBJ2-2|TRBV29-1|13|.|few
CSVEQENTGELFF
TGCAGCGTTGAGCAGGAGAACACCGGGGAGCTGTTTTTT
>TRBJ2-5|TRBV6-5|14|.|many
CASSYSGLMETQYF
TGTGCCAGCAGTTACAGCGGTCTCATGGAGACCCAGTACTTC
>TRBJ2-7|TRBV27|15|.|.
CASSISGLAGYEQYF
TGTGCCAGCAGTATTAGCGGACTGGCGGGCTACGAGCAGTACTTC
>TRBJ1-2|TRBV19|13|.|many
CASQYSSNYGYTF
TGTGCCAGCCAGTACTCATCTAACTATGGCTACACCTTC
>TRBJ1-1|TRBV2|14|.|many
CASNPDSTYTEAFF
TGTGCCAGCAACCCTGACAGTACGTACACTGAAGCTTTCTTT
>TRBJ2-1|TRBV2|12|.|.
CAIQYTGNEQFF
TGTGCCATCCAATATACGGGGAATGAGCAGTTCTTC
>TRBJ2-1|TRBV9|15|.|.
CASSADLGSYNEQFF
TGTGCCAGCAGCGCCGACTTGGGTTCCTACAATGAGCAGTTCTTC
>TRBJ2-7|TRBV7-2|13|.|few
CASSSSPYYEQYF
TGTGCCAGCAGCTCCTCCCCATATTACGAGCAGTACTTC
>TRBJ2-3|TRBV19|14|.|.
CASSISPGADTQYF
TGTGCCAGTAGTATTTCCCCCGGGGCAGATACGCAGTATTTT
>TRBJ1-2|TRBV19|12|.|few
CASSFSPDGYTF
TGTGCCAGTAGTTTTAGTCCGGATGGCTACACCTTC
>TRBJ1-4|TRBV4-3|16|TRBD1|.
CASSQGMGQNNEKLFF
TGCGCCAGCAGCCAAGGAATGGGACAGAATAATGAAAAACTGTTTTTT
>TRBJ1-1|TRBV11-2|13|.|many
CASSLGAGAEAFF
TGCGCCAGCAGCCTTGGCGCAGGAGCTGAAGCTTTCTTT
>TRBJ2-1|TRBV14|13|.|.
CASSQDSSIEQFF
TGTGCCAGCAGCCAAGATTCCTCGATTGAGCAGTTCTTC
>TRBJ1-1|TRBV10-3|13|.|few
CAIKTAVNTEAFF
TGTGCCATTAAGACAGCAGTGAACACTGAAGCTTTCTTT
>TRBJ2-7|TRBV28|16|.|.
CASGPISVGLFYEQYF
TGTGCCAGCGGTCCCATATCAGTGGGACTGTTCTACGAGCAGTACTTC
>TRBJ2-7|TRBV3-1|16|.|.
CASSQDWGGNSWEQYF
TGTGCCAGCAGCCAAGATTGGGGGGGCAATTCGTGGGAGCAGTACTTC
>TRBJ2-6|TRBV12-3/TRBV12-4|18|TRBD1|many
CASSNTGTEVSGANVLTF
TGTGCCAGCAGCAACACCGGGACAGAAGTATCTGGGGCCAACGTCCTGACTTTC
>TRBJ1-4|TRBV3-1|13|.|.
CASSQGLDEKLFF
TGTGCCAGCAGCCAAGGACTTGATGAAAAACTGTTTTTT
>TRBJ2-7|TRBV7-9|15|.|many
CASSGTLDNGYEQYF
TGTGCCAGCAGTGGGACCCTCGACAACGGGTACGAGCAGTACTTC
>TRBJ2-4|TRBV7-9|15|.|many
CASSHLQGAKNIQYF
TGTGCCAGCAGCCATTTGCAGGGGGCCAAAAACATTCAGTACTTC
>TRBJ2-7|TRBV14|15|TRBD1|few
CASSQGTTGTDEQYF
TGTGCCAGCAGCCAAGGTACGACAGGGACCGACGAGCAGTACTTC
>TRBJ2-1|TRBV12-3/TRBV12-4|12|.|.
CASTSFHNEQFF
TGTGCCAGCACCTCTTTTCACAATGAGCAGTTCTTC
>TRBJ2-7|TRBV29-1|15|.|.
CSVESDDRNPYEQYF
TGCAGCGTTGAATCAGATGACAGGAACCCCTACGAACAGTACTTC
>TRBJ2-7|TRBV12-3/TRBV12-4|19|TRBD1|once
CAGSSGDRRTPKEYYEQYF
TGTGCCGGCAGCTCAGGGGACAGGAGGACCCCTAAGGAATACTACGAGCAGTACTTC
>TRBJ1-6|TRBV4-3|16|TRBD1|once
CASSQDGTGGFSPLHF
TGCGCCAGCAGCCAAGATGGGACAGGGGGCTTCTCACCCCTCCACTTT
>TRBJ2-5|TRBV29-1|15|TRBD2|many
CSVELAGGPRETQYF
TGCAGCGTTGAACTAGCGGGGGGGCCGAGGGAGACCCAGTACTTC
>TRBJ1-1|TRBV6-6|12|.|many
CASSYVRGDAFF
TGTGCCAGCAGTTACGTTAGGGGAGATGCTTTCTTT
>TRBJ1-1|TRBV7-6|12|.|.
CASSTNIPEAFF
TGTGCCAGCAGCACAAACATTCCAGAAGCTTTCTTT
>TRBJ2-7|TRBV7-9|17|TRBD1|many
CASSLHAGGAGSYEQYF
TGTGCCAGCAGCTTACATGCAGGGGGCGCTGGGTCCTACGAGCAGTACTTC